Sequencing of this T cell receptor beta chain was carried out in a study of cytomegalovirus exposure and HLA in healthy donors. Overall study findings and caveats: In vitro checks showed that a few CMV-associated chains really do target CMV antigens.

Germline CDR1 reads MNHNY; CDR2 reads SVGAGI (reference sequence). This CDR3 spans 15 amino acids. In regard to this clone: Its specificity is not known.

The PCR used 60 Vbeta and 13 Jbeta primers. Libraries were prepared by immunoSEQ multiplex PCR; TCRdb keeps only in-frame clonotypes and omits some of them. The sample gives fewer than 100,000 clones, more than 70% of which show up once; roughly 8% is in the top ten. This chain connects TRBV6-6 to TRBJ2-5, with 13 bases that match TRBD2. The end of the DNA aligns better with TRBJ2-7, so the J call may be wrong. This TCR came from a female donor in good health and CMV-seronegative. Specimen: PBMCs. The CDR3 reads CASRGRTSGSNEQYF. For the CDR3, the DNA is TGTGCCAGCAGAGGCCGGACTAGCGGGAGTAACGAGCAGTACTTC.